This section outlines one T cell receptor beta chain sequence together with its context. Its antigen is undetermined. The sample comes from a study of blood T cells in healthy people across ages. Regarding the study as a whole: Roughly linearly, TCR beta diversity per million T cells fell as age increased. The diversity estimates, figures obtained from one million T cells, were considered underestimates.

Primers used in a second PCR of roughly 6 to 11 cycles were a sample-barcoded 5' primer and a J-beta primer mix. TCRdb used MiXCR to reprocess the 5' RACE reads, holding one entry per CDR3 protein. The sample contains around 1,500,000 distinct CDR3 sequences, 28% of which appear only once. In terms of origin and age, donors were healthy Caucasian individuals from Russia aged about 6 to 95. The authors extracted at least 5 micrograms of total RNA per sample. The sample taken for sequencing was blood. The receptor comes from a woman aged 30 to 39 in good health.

This chain's CDR3 is CASSLWQGGGSYF. DNA of the CDR3: TGTGCCAGCAGTTTATGGCAGGGGGGTGGTTCGTACTTC. The chain uses TRBV28 and TRBJ2-4, with D possibly TRBD1 on 7 matching bases. The CDR3 covers 13 residues. V was cut by 0 bases and J by 15 bases, with 15 bases left in between. Germline CDR1 and CDR2: MDHEN and SYDVKM.